These T cell receptor beta chains were read from a single sample in a study of cytomegalovirus exposure and HLA in healthy donors. TCRdb keeps only in-frame clones here, not all; method: immunoSEQ multiplex PCR. The sample contains 250,000 or so clones, about 81% of which appear only once. The source material was PBMCs. The receptors were sampled from a woman aged 55-75 years in good health and CMV-seropositive. Each CDR3 is given with its conserved first and last residue. A D gene is named only where the DNA matches it firmly. Some rows have no size entry. The others give once, few or many, or a class for an expanded clone.

abundance: NA; j_gene: TRBJ2-3; d_gene: NA; len: 12; v_gene: TRBV4-1; CDR3aa: CASSQEQYTQYF; CDR3nt: TGCGCCAGCAGCCAAGAGCAGTATACGCAGTATTTT
abundance: once; j_gene: TRBJ2-1; d_gene: TRBD2; len: 15; v_gene: TRBV7-2; CDR3aa: CASSLGLAGGDEQFF; CDR3nt: TGTGCCAGCAGCTTAGGACTAGCGGGAGGGGATGAGCAGTTCTTC
abundance: NA; j_gene: TRBJ2-7; d_gene: NA; len: 13; v_gene: TRBV15; CDR3aa: CATSRGDTYEQYF; CDR3nt: TGTGCCACCAGCAGAGGGGACACCTACGAGCAGTACTTC
abundance: NA; j_gene: TRBJ2-2; d_gene: NA; len: 16; v_gene: TRBV19; CDR3aa: CASSTPWGVDTGELFF; CDR3nt: TGTGCCAGTAGTACCCCATGGGGGGTAGACACCGGGGAGCTGTTTTTT
abundance: NA; j_gene: TRBJ1-5; d_gene: NA; len: 13; v_gene: TRBV19; CDR3aa: CASSMWGDQPQHF; CDR3nt: TGTGCCAGTAGTATGTGGGGAGATCAGCCCCAGCATTTT
abundance: NA; j_gene: TRBJ1-1; d_gene: NA; len: 14; v_gene: TRBV29-1; CDR3aa: CSVGTLTGNTEAFF; CDR3nt: TGCAGCGTTGGGACCCTGACAGGCAACACTGAAGCTTTCTTT
abundance: NA; j_gene: TRBJ2-5; d_gene: TRBD1; len: 15; v_gene: TRBV2; CDR3aa: CASRGVRDRARAQYF; CDR3nt: TGTGCCAGCAGGGGGGTCCGGGACAGGGCCCGGGCCCAGTACTTC
abundance: NA; j_gene: TRBJ2-3; d_gene: NA; len: 14; v_gene: TRBV6-1; CDR3aa: CASSELGAPDTQYF; CDR3nt: TGTGCCAGCAGTGAATTAGGGGCCCCAGATACGCAGTATTTT
abundance: NA; j_gene: TRBJ2-5; d_gene: TRBD2; len: 16; v_gene: TRBV29-1; CDR3aa: CSVHLSRAGGEETQYF; CDR3nt: TGCAGCGTACATCTTTCTCGAGCGGGAGGGGAGGAGACCCAGTACTTC
abundance: once; j_gene: TRBJ2-7; d_gene: TRBD1; len: 14; v_gene: TRBV4-2; CDR3aa: CASSQGQGAYEQYF; CDR3nt: TGTGCCAGCAGCCAGGGACAGGGGGCCTACGAGCAGTACTTC
abundance: NA; j_gene: TRBJ1-2; d_gene: TRBD1; len: 13; v_gene: TRBV5-4; CDR3aa: CASSGQAVRGYTF; CDR3nt: TGTGCCAGCAGCGGACAGGCCGTTCGGGGCTACACCTTC
abundance: NA; j_gene: TRBJ2-2; d_gene: TRBD2; len: 13; v_gene: TRBV10-3; CDR3aa: CATAGGGTGELFF; CDR3nt: TGTGCCACAGCGGGAGGTGGCACCGGGGAGCTGTTTTTT
abundance: NA; j_gene: TRBJ2-7; d_gene: TRBD2; len: 16; v_gene: TRBV11-2; CDR3aa: CASSFQGGSGSYEQYF; CDR3nt: TGTGCCAGCAGCTTCCAAGGCGGGAGCGGGTCTTACGAGCAGTACTTC
abundance: NA; j_gene: TRBJ1-2; d_gene: NA; len: 15; v_gene: TRBV5-1; CDR3aa: CASSPREGRSYGYTF; CDR3nt: TGCGCCAGCAGCCCTCGGGAGGGCCGAAGCTATGGCTACACCTTC
abundance: NA; j_gene: TRBJ2-5; d_gene: NA; len: 15; v_gene: TRBV10-3; CDR3aa: CAISPARGGRETQYF; CDR3nt: TGTGCCATCAGCCCCGCCCGGGGTGGAAGGGAGACCCAGTACTTC
abundance: NA; j_gene: TRBJ1-2; d_gene: NA; len: 13; v_gene: TRBV7-9; CDR3aa: CASSLDSERGYTF; CDR3nt: TGTGCCAGCAGCTTAGATAGTGAGAGAGGCTACACCTTC
abundance: NA; j_gene: TRBJ2-2; d_gene: TRBD1; len: 14; v_gene: TRBV19; CDR3aa: CASSGQVRAGELFF; CDR3nt: TGTGCCAGTAGCGGACAGGTCCGGGCCGGGGAGCTGTTTTTT
abundance: NA; j_gene: TRBJ1-5; d_gene: TRBD1; len: 15; v_gene: TRBV5-6; CDR3aa: CASSPGQGGGQPQHF; CDR3nt: TGTGCCAGCAGCCCTGGACAGGGCGGGGGCCAGCCCCAGCATTTT
abundance: NA; j_gene: TRBJ1-2; d_gene: NA; len: 13; v_gene: TRBV19; CDR3aa: CASSIGRTYGYTF; CDR3nt: TGTGCCAGTAGTATTGGCAGAACCTATGGCTACACCTTC
abundance: NA; j_gene: TRBJ1-5; d_gene: NA; len: 14; v_gene: TRBV10-2; CDR3aa: CASRADTPNQPQHF; CDR3nt: TGCGCCAGCAGAGCCGACACTCCCAATCAGCCCCAGCATTTT
abundance: NA; j_gene: TRBJ1-1; d_gene: NA; len: 13; v_gene: TRBV5-1; CDR3aa: CASSATGNTEAFF; CDR3nt: TGCGCCAGCAGCGCTACAGGGAACACTGAAGCTTTCTTT
abundance: NA; j_gene: TRBJ1-3; d_gene: NA; len: 13; v_gene: TRBV4-2; CDR3aa: CASSPGGRNTIYF; CDR3nt: TGTGCCAGCAGCCCGGGGGGACGAAACACCATATATTTT
abundance: once; j_gene: TRBJ2-1; d_gene: NA; len: 13; v_gene: TRBV5-1; CDR3aa: CASSLGGQREQFF; CDR3nt: TGCGCCAGCAGCTTGGGAGGACAACGAGAGCAGTTCTTC
abundance: NA; j_gene: TRBJ2-1; d_gene: NA; len: 13; v_gene: TRBV15; CDR3aa: CATIGSSYNEQFF; CDR3nt: TGTGCCACTATCGGGAGTTCCTACAATGAGCAGTTCTTC
abundance: NA; j_gene: TRBJ1-1; d_gene: NA; len: 12; v_gene: TRBV5-4; CDR3aa: CASSAQGSEAFF; CDR3nt: TGTGCCAGCAGCGCTCAGGGGAGTGAAGCTTTCTTT
abundance: once; j_gene: TRBJ2-7; d_gene: NA; len: 13; v_gene: TRBV19; CDR3aa: CASSRQLGGEQYF; CDR3nt: TGTGCCAGTAGTAGACAGCTTGGGGGGGAGCAGTACTTC
abundance: NA; j_gene: TRBJ2-7; d_gene: NA; len: 14; v_gene: TRBV29-1; CDR3aa: CSVAGSVSSYEQYF; CDR3nt: TGCAGCGTTGCCGGTAGCGTCAGCTCCTACGAGCAGTACTTC
abundance: NA; j_gene: TRBJ2-6; d_gene: NA; len: 13; v_gene: TRBV25-1; CDR3aa: CASTNSGANVLTF; CDR3nt: TGTGCCAGCACTAACTCTGGGGCCAACGTCCTGACTTTC
abundance: NA; j_gene: TRBJ2-1; d_gene: NA; len: 15; v_gene: TRBV14; CDR3aa: CASSRRGGRGNEQFF; CDR3nt: TGTGCCAGCAGCCGGAGAGGGGGTAGAGGCAATGAGCAGTTCTTC
abundance: NA; j_gene: TRBJ1-2; d_gene: NA; len: 11; v_gene: TRBV20-1; CDR3aa: CSASSVRGYTF; CDR3nt: TGCAGTGCTAGTTCAGTACGTGGCTACACCTTC
abundance: once; j_gene: TRBJ2-2; d_gene: NA; len: 15; v_gene: TRBV9; CDR3aa: CASSVGGTFTGELFF; CDR3nt: TGTGCCAGCAGCGTAGGGGGGACTTTCACCGGGGAGCTGTTTTTT
abundance: NA; j_gene: TRBJ2-5; d_gene: TRBD1; len: 14; v_gene: TRBV5-1; CDR3aa: CASNLQGHGETQYF; CDR3nt: TGCGCCAGCAACCTACAGGGGCATGGAGAGACCCAGTACTTC
abundance: NA; j_gene: TRBJ2-7; d_gene: TRBD1; len: 15; v_gene: TRBV27; CDR3aa: CASSSTGTGLYEQYF; CDR3nt: TGTGCCAGCAGTTCAACCGGGACAGGGCTTTACGAGCAGTACTTC
abundance: NA; j_gene: TRBJ2-7; d_gene: NA; len: 11; v_gene: TRBV7-9; CDR3aa: CASSSFYEQYF; CDR3nt: TGTGCCAGCAGCTCCTTCTACGAGCAGTACTTC
abundance: NA; j_gene: TRBJ2-1; d_gene: TRBD1; len: 12; v_gene: TRBV28; CDR3aa: CASSARQGEQFF; CDR3nt: TGTGCCAGCAGTGCCCGACAGGGCGAGCAGTTCTTC
abundance: NA; j_gene: TRBJ1-1; d_gene: NA; len: 15; v_gene: TRBV6-1; CDR3aa: CASSGDPQLNTEAFF; CDR3nt: TGTGCCAGCAGCGGCGACCCCCAACTAAACACTGAAGCTTTCTTT
abundance: NA; j_gene: TRBJ1-4; d_gene: NA; len: 13; v_gene: TRBV4-1; CDR3aa: CASSLQRVEKLFF; CDR3nt: TGCGCCAGCAGTTTGCAGAGGGTGGAAAAACTGTTTTTT
abundance: NA; j_gene: TRBJ1-4; d_gene: NA; len: 13; v_gene: TRBV5-1; CDR3aa: CASRGASNEKLFF; CDR3nt: TGCGCCAGCAGGGGGGCCTCAAATGAAAAACTGTTTTTT
abundance: NA; j_gene: TRBJ2-7; d_gene: TRBD2; len: 17; v_gene: TRBV14; CDR3aa: CASSLPGLADPSYEQYF; CDR3nt: TGTGCCAGCAGCCTACCGGGACTAGCGGACCCCTCCTACGAGCAGTACTTC
abundance: NA; j_gene: TRBJ2-7; d_gene: NA; len: 15; v_gene: TRBV6-5; CDR3aa: CASSYSGTDSYEQYF; CDR3nt: TGTGCCAGCAGTTACTCCGGGACTGACTCCTACGAGCAGTACTTC
abundance: NA; j_gene: TRBJ2-2; d_gene: TRBD1; len: 17; v_gene: TRBV18; CDR3aa: CASSPGPGQGNTGELFF; CDR3nt: TGTGCCAGCTCACCGGGCCCGGGACAGGGGAACACCGGGGAGCTGTTTTTT
abundance: NA; j_gene: TRBJ1-2; d_gene: NA; len: 15; v_gene: TRBV15; CDR3aa: CATSRDLMGAYGYTF; CDR3nt: TGTGCCACCAGCAGAGATCTAATGGGAGCCTATGGCTACACCTTC
abundance: NA; j_gene: TRBJ2-7; d_gene: TRBD2; len: 15; v_gene: TRBV6-5; CDR3aa: CASRVAGGPSYEQYF; CDR3nt: TGTGCCAGCAGGGTAGCGGGAGGGCCCTCCTACGAGCAGTACTTC
abundance: NA; j_gene: TRBJ1-1; d_gene: NA; len: 12; v_gene: TRBV19; CDR3aa: CASSPRGLEAFF; CDR3nt: TGTGCCAGTTCCCCACGGGGGTTGGAAGCTTTCTTT
abundance: NA; j_gene: TRBJ2-2; d_gene: NA; len: 15; v_gene: TRBV6-4; CDR3aa: CASSALGAGTGELFF; CDR3nt: TGTGCCAGCAGTGCCTTGGGGGCCGGGACCGGGGAGCTGTTTTTT
abundance: NA; j_gene: TRBJ1-5; d_gene: NA; len: 19; v_gene: TRBV6-1; CDR3aa: CASSVIVISRGTLNQPQHF; CDR3nt: TGTGCCAGCAGTGTAATCGTAATCTCCAGGGGTACTCTCAATCAGCCCCAGCATTTT
abundance: NA; j_gene: TRBJ1-4; d_gene: NA; len: 14; v_gene: TRBV15; CDR3aa: CATSRARQGEKLFF; CDR3nt: TGTGCCACCAGCAGAGCACGGCAGGGCGAAAAACTGTTTTTT
abundance: NA; j_gene: TRBJ1-6; d_gene: TRBD1; len: 14; v_gene: TRBV10-1; CDR3aa: CASSLDRANSPLHF; CDR3nt: TGCGCCAGCAGTCTGGACAGGGCAAATTCACCCCTCCACTTT
abundance: NA; j_gene: TRBJ1-4; d_gene: TRBD1; len: 14; v_gene: TRBV5-1; CDR3aa: CASSRDRRNEKLFF; CDR3nt: TGCGCCAGCAGCCGGGACAGACGAAATGAAAAACTGTTTTTT
abundance: NA; j_gene: TRBJ2-3; d_gene: TRBD1; len: 14; v_gene: TRBV9; CDR3aa: CASSITGGTDTQYF; CDR3nt: TGTGCCAGCAGTATTACAGGGGGGACAGATACGCAGTATTTT
abundance: NA; j_gene: TRBJ2-3; d_gene: TRBD1; len: 15; v_gene: TRBV10-3; CDR3aa: CAISAGQGTADTQYF; CDR3nt: TGTGCCATCAGTGCGGGACAGGGGACGGCAGATACGCAGTATTTT
abundance: NA; j_gene: TRBJ1-2; d_gene: NA; len: 14; v_gene: TRBV4-1; CDR3aa: CASSVETGWAGYTF; CDR3nt: TGCGCCAGCAGCGTAGAAACAGGGTGGGCAGGCTACACCTTC
abundance: once; j_gene: TRBJ1-2; d_gene: NA; len: 16; v_gene: TRBV27; CDR3aa: CASSLEPGGTNYGYTF; CDR3nt: TGTGCCAGCAGTTTGGAGCCCGGGGGAACTAACTATGGCTACACCTTC
abundance: NA; j_gene: TRBJ1-1; d_gene: NA; len: 15; v_gene: TRBV28; CDR3aa: CASSLPTGLNTEAFF; CDR3nt: TGTGCCAGCAGCTTACCTACAGGGCTGAACACTGAAGCTTTCTTT
abundance: NA; j_gene: TRBJ2-7; d_gene: NA; len: 12; v_gene: TRBV28; CDR3aa: CASSRVSYEQYF; CDR3nt: TGTGCCAGCAGCAGGGTTAGTTACGAGCAGTACTTC
abundance: NA; j_gene: TRBJ2-7; d_gene: NA; len: 14; v_gene: TRBV27; CDR3aa: CASSLGSGGYEQYF; CDR3nt: TGTGCCAGCAGCCTCGGCTCCGGGGGCTACGAGCAGTACTTC
abundance: NA; j_gene: TRBJ2-3; d_gene: TRBD2; len: 15; v_gene: TRBV4-1; CDR3aa: CASSPLAGNTDTQYF; CDR3nt: TGCGCCAGCAGCCCCCTAGCGGGAAACACAGATACGCAGTATTTT
abundance: NA; j_gene: TRBJ1-1; d_gene: NA; len: 16; v_gene: TRBV29-1; CDR3aa: CSVESIDMGYEGEAFF; CDR3nt: TGCAGCGTTGAAAGTATCGATATGGGGTATGAGGGTGAAGCTTTCTTT
abundance: once; j_gene: TRBJ2-1; d_gene: TRBD1; len: 15; v_gene: TRBV15; CDR3aa: CATTRDRERSNEQFF; CDR3nt: TGTGCCACCACCAGAGACAGGGAAAGGAGCAATGAGCAGTTCTTC
abundance: NA; j_gene: TRBJ2-3; d_gene: NA; len: 13; v_gene: TRBV12-5; CDR3aa: CASGSGGTDTQYF; CDR3nt: TGTGCTAGTGGGTCGGGAGGCACAGATACGCAGTATTTT